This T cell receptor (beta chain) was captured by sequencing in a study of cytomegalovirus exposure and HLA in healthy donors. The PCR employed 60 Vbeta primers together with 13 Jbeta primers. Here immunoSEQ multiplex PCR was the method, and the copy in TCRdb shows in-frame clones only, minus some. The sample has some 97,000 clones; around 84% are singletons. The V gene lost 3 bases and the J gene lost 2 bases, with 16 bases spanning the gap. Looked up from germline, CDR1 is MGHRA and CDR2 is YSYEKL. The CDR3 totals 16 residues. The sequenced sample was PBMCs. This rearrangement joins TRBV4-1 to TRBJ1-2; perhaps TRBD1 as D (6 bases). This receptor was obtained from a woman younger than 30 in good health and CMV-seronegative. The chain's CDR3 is CASSQGVDRPNYGYTF. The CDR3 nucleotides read TGCGCCAGCAGCCAGGGGGTCGACAGGCCAAACTATGGCTACACCTTC.